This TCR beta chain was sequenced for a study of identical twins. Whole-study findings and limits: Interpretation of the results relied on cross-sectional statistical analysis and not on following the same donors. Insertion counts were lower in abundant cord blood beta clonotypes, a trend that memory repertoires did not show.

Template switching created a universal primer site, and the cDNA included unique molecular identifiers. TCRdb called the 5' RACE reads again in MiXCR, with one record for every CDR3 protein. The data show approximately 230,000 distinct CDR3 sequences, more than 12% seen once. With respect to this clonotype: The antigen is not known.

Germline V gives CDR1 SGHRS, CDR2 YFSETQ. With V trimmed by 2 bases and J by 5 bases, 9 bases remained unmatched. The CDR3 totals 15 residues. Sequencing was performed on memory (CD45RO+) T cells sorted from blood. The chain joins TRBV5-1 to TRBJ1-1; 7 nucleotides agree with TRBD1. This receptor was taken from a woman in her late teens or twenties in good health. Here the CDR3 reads CASSFEGAGGTEAFF. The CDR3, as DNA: TGCGCCAGCAGCTTCGAGGGGGCCGGAGGGACTGAAGCTTTCTTT.